This record concerns one TCR beta chain sequence. This clonotype was recorded at least ten times. The target of this receptor is not known. Per-base qualities were not stored, and no clone one base away is much larger. Library construction relied on multiplex PCR. This sample was sequenced with an Illumina HiSeq 4000. CDR3 regions were amplified by Arm-PCR with iRepertoire HTBI primers to construct TCR beta libraries. PCR products were gel purified before sequencing. The authors' pipeline ran thus. Gene usage analysis of CDR3 amino acid clonotypes relied on the 60 or so TRBV and 15 or so TRBJ segments identified across samples. Filtered high-quality paired reads were merged into contigs using COPE and FqMerger. BLAST was used to align contigs to IMGT TRBV, TRBD and TRBJ reference genes, and CDR3 was defined according to IMGT. Highly expanded clones were defined as clonotypes with a frequency above 0.1%. Repertoire diversity was measured by Shannon entropy, and V-J evenness by the Gini coefficient. A clonotype was considered public if more than one individual shared it. TCRdb reworked the public reads: Q25 trimming with fastp, MiXCR clone assembly, productive beta chains retained. Each entry is one CDR3 protein sequence, shown with its most common DNA and genes. TCRdb, not the authors, supplied the V and J calls. The sample table lists 300,000 to 500,000 distinct CDR3 sequences, 20% of them with a count of one. The top ten constitute more than 20% of the sample.

This entry belongs to a study of regulatory T cells in long-lasting Graves disease listed by TCRdb under 2021. Turning to the overall study: Persistent Graves' disease was defined as persistently positive TSH receptor autoantibodies together with antithyroid drug treatment for over 5 years. Peripheral blood TCR sequencing and RNA sequencing compared persistent Graves' disease patients with newly diagnosed Graves' disease patients. The study was conducted in China and was registered as a clinical trial. A total of around 35 samples underwent TCR sequencing: around 13 from persistent and some 20 from newly diagnosed Graves' disease patients. Antithyroid drugs had been taken for around 9.8 years on average by persistent Graves' disease patients in the clinical cohort.

Including the terminal cysteine and phenylalanine, the CDR3 comprises 15 residues. Only the CDR3 portion is preserved as DNA: 45 bases, with reading frame beginning at the first base. In the germline V gene (reference sequence), CDR1 corresponds to DFQATT and CDR2 to SNEGSKA. Trimming at the junction amounts to 2 bases on V and 0 bases on J, and the germline ends lie 8 bases apart. This sample's time point label indicates: persistent/refractory GD, antithyroid drugs over 5 years with positive TRAb. For both TCR sequencing and RNA sequencing, RNA was extracted from PBMCs using TRIzol. The diagnosis of Graves' disease was made according to American Thyroid Association guidelines. Recruitment of patients was carried out at an endocrinology department in Xi'an, China. Each patient gave approximately 10 milliliters of peripheral blood, collected in an EDTA anticoagulant tube. PBMCs were isolated by Ficoll Paque Plus density gradient separation without further T cell sorting. An Agilent 2100 Bioanalyzer and agarose gel were used to check RNA quality, and a NanoDrop 2000 was used to measure RNA concentration.

General conclusions and limits of the study: Sequencing and analysis were limited to the TCR beta chain. Lower TCR Shannon entropy and fewer highly expanded clones were observed in persistent Graves' disease patients than in newly diagnosed patients, which suggested clonal expansion. TRBV28, TRBJ1-2 and TRBJ2-5 were preferentially used in persistent disease, while TRBV20-1 and TRBJ2-1 were favored in newly diagnosed disease. A larger number of public clonotypes was shared among persistent patients (around 2,500) than among newly diagnosed patients (roughly 980). Peripheral blood alone was examined, since thyroid tissue, which constituted the primary lesion, could not be accessed. The authors acknowledged the small sample size as a limitation that may reduce accuracy.

Specimen: peripheral blood mononuclear cells (PBMCs), collected when the disease was refractory, from a patient treated with antithyroid drugs. The V and J genes are TRBV20-1 and TRBJ2-6; the D gene is not confidently resolved. The receptor was derived from a female donor with Graves disease. In nucleotide form, the sequence is TGCAGTGCTAGACACAGCGTCTCTGGGGCCAACGTCCTGACTTTC. Its protein reads: CSARHSVSGANVLTF.